What follows are 27 T cell receptor beta chains derived from one specimen sequenced in a study of blood T cell repertoires in COVID-19. Clones were read by immunoSEQ multiplex PCR, and TCRdb kept only the in-frame ones, dropping some. The table lists hundreds of thousands of clones, 80% to 90% of them singletons. Sequenced: PBMCs or T cells enriched from blood (not recorded which). The source is a man aged 30 to 39 who had recovered from COVID-19.

The V gene is TRBV5-1, the J gene TRBJ1-6, with D unclear. This CDR3 region has 15 residues. Trimming removed 1 base from V and 8 bases from J, with 13 bases in between. The germline gives CDR1 SGHRS, CDR2 YFSETQ. The CDR3 sequence: CASSLRLGGDSPLHF. In nucleotides, the CDR3 is TGCGCCAGCAGCTTGAGGTTAGGAGGTGATTCACCCCTCCACTTT.

The chain recombines TRBV5-4 with TRBJ2-1; D ambiguous. The germline V and J ends were trimmed by 4 bases and 3 bases, with 14 bases remaining between them. The germline V gene encodes CDR1 SGHNT and CDR2 YYREEE (reference sequence). The CDR3 extends over 15 amino acids. CDR3 amino acids: CASSPVGLVYNEQFF. The CDR3 coding sequence is TGTGCCAGCAGCCCCGTCGGTTTGGTCTACAATGAGCAGTTCTTC.

V gene TRBV19 combines with J gene TRBJ1-2, with D possibly TRBD1 on 6 matching bases. Germline CDR1 reads LNHDA; CDR2 reads SQIVND (reference sequence). This CDR3 is built from 14 residues. Trimming cost V 10 bases and J 6 bases, with 21 bases left between them. CDR3 loop: CATNTHAGEHGYTF. The CDR3 nucleotides are TGTGCCACCAACACGCACGCAGGGGAGCATGGCTACACCTTC.

The V gene is TRBV15, the J gene TRBJ1-6; TRBD1 might be the D (6 bases). V was clipped by 0 bases and J by 10 bases, with 13 bases between them. Germline V gene data show CDR1 as LNHNV and CDR2 as YYDKDF (reference sequence). CDR3 length: 15 residues. The CDR3 region is CATSRDLGAGSPLHF. The CDR3 coding sequence is TGTGCCACCAGCAGAGATCTGGGGGCCGGGTCACCCCTCCACTTT.

This chain links TRBV27 with TRBJ1-2, with D unresolved. The CDR3 totals 14 residues. The ends were cut back, 6 bases at V and 10 bases at J, with 21 bases in the middle. Germline CDR1 and CDR2: MNHEY and SMNVEV (reference sequence). The CDR3 loop reads CASRLTFGVEVYTF. The CDR3 DNA reads TGTGCCAGCAGACTTACATTCGGAGTGGAGGTCTACACCTTC.

The chain joins TRBV5-1 to TRBJ1-1; 7 nucleotides match TRBD1. Germline assignment: CDR1 SGHRS and CDR2 YFSETQ. V was clipped by 0 bases and J by 7 bases; unmatched bases: 3. The CDR3 loop spans 13 amino acids. The CDR3 loop reads CASSLARDSEAFF. The DNA of the CDR3 is TGCGCCAGCAGCTTGGCCAGGGACAGTGAAGCTTTCTTT. The full variable domain, in which reference TRBV5-1 and TRBJ1-1 provide the parts outside the CDR3, is KAGVTQTPRYLIKTRGQQVTLSCSPISGHRSVSWYQQTPGQGLQFLFEYFSETQRNKGNFPGRFSGRQFSNSRSEMNVSTLELGDSALYLCASSLARDSEAFFGQGTRLTVV.

The chain links TRBV24-1 to TRBJ2-5, with a possible D match to TRBD2 (5 bases). Germline-derived CDR1 and CDR2 are KGHDR and SFDVKD. V was shortened by 3 bases and J by 0 bases, with 13 bases between the two germline ends. The CDR3 spans 16 residues. For the CDR3, the DNA is TGTGCCACCAGTGATCTTGGTTGGCGGGACCAAGAGACCCAGTACTTC. Translating it yields CATSDLGWRDQETQYF.

This sequence joins TRBV28 and TRBJ2-5; TRBD1 aligns across 7 bases. Trimming cost V 6 bases and J 3 bases; bases outside gene matches: 4. CDR1 is MDHEN and CDR2 is SYDVKM in the germline V gene. The CDR3 consists of 13 residues. The chain's CDR3 is CASSRGQEETQYF. For the CDR3, the DNA is TGTGCCAGCAGCAGAGGACAGGAAGAGACCCAGTACTTC.

J is TRBJ2-2 and V is TRBV5-1; 11 positions agree with TRBD2. The CDR3 covers 16 residues. With V trimmed by 0 bases and J by 6 bases, 4 bases remained unmatched. Looked up from germline, CDR1 is SGHRS and CDR2 is YFSETQ. The CDR3 loop is CASSLELAGDAGELFF. The DNA of the CDR3 is TGCGCCAGCAGCTTGGAACTAGCGGGAGACGCCGGGGAGCTGTTTTTT.

V and J are TRBV6-6 and TRBJ2-3, with a weak D call TRBD1 (6 bases). This CDR3 comprises 15 residues. The germline V and J ends were trimmed by 7 bases and 5 bases, with 19 bases remaining between them. Germline V gene sequence: CDR1 MNHNY, CDR2 SVGAGI (reference sequence). This CDR3 reads CASTWGPDSGDTQYF. The CDR3 DNA sequence: TGTGCCAGCACTTGGGGGCCCGACAGTGGAGATACGCAGTATTTT.

This clone is a singleton in its sample. The rearrangement links TRBV20-1 to TRBJ2-4; 10 bases line up with TRBD1. The CDR3 is made up of 13 amino acids. The germline gives CDR1 DFQATT, CDR2 SNEGSKA (reference sequence). The junction had 5 bases not matched to a gene; V was cut back by 3 bases and J by 9 bases. The CDR3 reads CSASDRGLSIQYF. The DNA of the CDR3 is TGCAGTGCTAGTGACAGGGGGCTTAGCATTCAGTACTTC.

The chain carries TRBV18 and TRBJ1-5; D is perhaps TRBD1 (6 bases). Trimming cost V 8 bases and J 0 bases, with 11 bases left between them. The CDR3 consists of 14 residues. The germline gives CDR1 KGHSH, CDR2 LQKENI. Here the CDR3 DNA reads TGTGCCAGCCGGGACACCTATAGCAATCAGCCCCAGCATTTT. Its protein product is CASRDTYSNQPQHF.

This chain links TRBV6-2 or TRBV6-3 with TRBJ2-1, with D perhaps matching TRBD2 (5 bases). V was clipped by 3 bases and J by 4 bases, with 16 bases between them. CDR1 is MNHEY, CDR2 SVGEGT, per germline. This CDR3 is built from 16 residues. CDR3 sequence (DNA): TGTGCCAGCAGTTATGGGGAAGTCGGAGGATACAATGAGCAGTTCTTC. Translating it yields CASSYGEVGGYNEQFF.

With regard to this clone: Different DNA sequences within this sample yield the same CDR3. CDR3 sequence reads: CASSSPGATNEKLFF. CDR3 nucleotides: TGTGCCAGCAGTTCGCCAGGGGCAACTAATGAAAAACTGTTTTTT. This sequence joins TRBV28 and TRBJ1-4; tentatively, D is TRBD1 (6 bases). Trimming stripped 4 bases from V and 0 bases from J, with 9 bases between. Germline V gene data show CDR1 as MDHEN and CDR2 as SYDVKM. The CDR3 spans 15 residues.

The rearrangement joins TRBV10-2 to TRBJ2-5; 11 bases align to TRBD2. CDR3 size: 15 residues. CDR1 and CDR2 from the germline V gene are WSHSY and SAAADI. The V gene end was trimmed by 5 bases and the J gene end by 1 base; junction bases not matched to a gene: 3. The CDR3 is CASSPGTSGQETQYF. CDR3 nucleotides: TGCGCCAGCAGTCCCGGGACTAGCGGCCAAGAGACCCAGTACTTC.

V and J are TRBV3-1 (or the pseudogene TRBV3-2) and TRBJ1-1; D not certain. CDR3 size: 12 residues. Trimming shortened V by 1 base and J by 8 bases, and 8 bases separated the two germline ends. Germline V CDR1 and CDR2: LGHDT, YNNKEL (reference sequence). Here the CDR3 reads CASSQGLREAFF. CDR3 in DNA: TGTGCCAGCAGCCAAGGGCTTCGAGAAGCTTTCTTT.

The chain combines TRBV28 with TRBJ2-3; D is perhaps TRBD1 (6 bases). V was cut by 6 bases and J by 3 bases, with 16 bases left in between. From germline, CDR1 is MDHEN and CDR2 SYDVKM. CDR3 length: 15 residues. CDR3 loop: CASRQTGIRTDTQYF. CDR3 sequence (DNA): TGTGCCAGCAGACAGACAGGTATCAGAACAGATACGCAGTATTTT.

This clone was detected only a few times. This chain joins TRBV5-1 and TRBJ1-6; the D gene is possibly TRBD1 (5 bases). Germline CDR1 and CDR2: SGHRS and YFSETQ. V was shortened by 0 bases and J by 5 bases, with 9 bases between the two germline ends. This CDR3 is built from 15 residues. In DNA form, the CDR3 reads TGCGCCAGCAGCTTGGGACAGTTGAATAATTCACCCCTCCACTTT. It is translated as CASSLGQLNNSPLHF.

The chain links TRBV19 to TRBJ1-1; D unresolved. Trimming pared 6 bases from V and 7 bases from J, leaving 12 bases between. CDR1 and CDR2 from the germline V gene are LNHDA and SQIVND (reference sequence). This CDR3 has 12 amino acids. The CDR3 is CASRGRAGEAFF. The DNA of the CDR3 is TGTGCCAGTAGGGGGAGGGCGGGTGAAGCTTTCTTT.

In this sample, this clone turned up once. The rearrangement links TRBV6-5 to TRBJ1-2; TRBD1 matches at 11 bases. The CDR3 sequence is 15 residues long. V lost 5 bases, J lost 7 bases, and 9 bases stayed unmatched. Germline assignment: CDR1 MNHEY and CDR2 SVGAGI. The CDR3 bases are TGTGCCAGCAGTAACCCGGGACAGGGGGGTCTTGGCTACACCTTC. Translated: CASSNPGQGGLGYTF.

This chain uses TRBV24-1 with TRBJ2-5; a possible D gene is TRBD1 (6 bases). Germline lookup yields CDR1 KGHDR and CDR2 SFDVKD. CDR3 length equals 15 residues. V gave up 5 bases and J gave up 1 base, with 13 bases separating them. Here the CDR3 reads CATSGLQGTQETQYF. CDR3 sequence (DNA): TGTGCCACCAGTGGGTTACAGGGCACCCAAGAGACCCAGTACTTC.

This chain links TRBV10-3 with TRBJ1-1; unclear D gene. The CDR3 consists of 15 residues. Germline V lookup: CDR1 ENHRY, CDR2 SYGVKD. V was pared by 3 bases and J by 2 bases, with 13 bases between. The CDR3 region has the DNA TGTGCCATCAGTGAACAGAGAATTACCAACACTGAAGCTTTCTTT. As protein: CAISEQRITNTEAFF.

V is TRBV5-1 and J is TRBJ2-1, with 7 bases matching TRBD2. CDR1 is SGHRS and CDR2 is YFSETQ in the germline V gene. With 1 base clipped from V and 1 base from J, the junction kept 8 bases outside the gene matches. This CDR3 has 17 residues. CDR3 DNA sequence: TGCGCCAGCAGCTTGTTTGCGGGAGAGGAATCCTACAATGAGCAGTTCTTC. Its protein is CASSLFAGEESYNEQFF.

The genes are TRBV28 and TRBJ2-3; possibly TRBD1 for D (6 bases). Trimming stripped 1 base from V and 1 base from J, with 9 bases between. The CDR3 covers 15 residues. Germline lookup yields CDR1 MDHEN and CDR2 SYDVKM. Written as DNA, the CDR3 is TGTGCCAGCAGTTTATTGGGGGCCCGCACAGATACGCAGTATTTT. Protein product: CASSLLGARTDTQYF.

The J gene is TRBJ1-2, the V gene TRBV11-2; D might be TRBD1 (5 bases). The CDR3 spans 14 residues. Trimming stripped 6 bases from V and 4 bases from J, with 15 bases between. Germline V gene sequence: CDR1 SGHAT, CDR2 FQNNGV. CDR3 DNA: TGTGCCAGCAGGGAACCAGGGATGGGCTATGGCTACACCTTC. Translation: CASREPGMGYGYTF.

This clone was picked up a small number of times. The chain employs TRBV19 and TRBJ1-5; D is possibly TRBD1 (5 bases). CDR3 size: 16 residues. With 1 base removed from V and 7 bases from J, the gap between germline ends came to 17 bases. Germline values: CDR1 LNHDA, CDR2 SQIVND (reference sequence). The CDR3 protein is CASSIARRGGGQPQHF. DNA for the CDR3: TGTGCCAGTAGTATAGCGAGAAGGGGAGGAGGGCAGCCCCAGCATTTT.

To note about this clone: This CDR3 is also generated by other DNA sequences in the sample. The V call is TRBV2, the J call TRBJ2-5; TRBD2 aligns across 9 bases. Looked up from germline, CDR1 is SNHLY and CDR2 is FYNNEI. The CDR3 is 13 residues long. The trim removed 4 bases at V and 3 bases at J, leaving 0 bases unmatched. The CDR3 reads CASSGLAEETQYF. In DNA form, the CDR3 reads TGTGCCAGCAGTGGACTAGCGGAAGAGACCCAGTACTTC.